Listed below are T cell receptor beta chains from one sample, sequenced in a study of beta chain features in type 1 diabetes. Assay: immunoSEQ multiplex PCR; the TCRdb copy retains only in-frame clones and omits some. The sample includes hundreds of thousands of clones, over 10% of them seen just once. The specimen was naive CD4+ T cells from blood. These receptors originate from a man younger than 35 with type 1 diabetes. Both conserved end residues are part of each CDR3. The order of the fields is CDR3 length, D gene, clone size, V gene, J gene, CDR3 protein, CDR3 DNA. D genes are given only for firm matches. Size tells how often a clone was seen (once, few, many) or the class of an expanded clone, and some rows leave it out.

>16|-|few|TRBV25-1|TRBJ2-1
CASSELVLSSYNEQFF
TGTGCCAGCAGTGAATTAGTCCTGAGCTCCTACAATGAGCAGTTCTTC
>11|-|-|TRBV11-3|TRBJ2-2
CASSPTGELFF
TGTGCCAGCAGCCCCACCGGGGAGCTGTTTTTT
>18|-|-|TRBV15|TRBJ1-5
CATSRDEVQAYSNQPQHF
TGTGCCACCAGCAGAGATGAGGTCCAGGCCTATAGCAATCAGCCCCAGCATTTT
>13|-|-|TRBV30|TRBJ2-1
CAWSLEAETEQFF
TGTGCCTGGAGTCTGGAAGCGGAGACCGAGCAGTTCTTC
>16|-|-|TRBV11-1|TRBJ2-7
CASSLLPGGHSYEQYF
TGTGCCAGCAGCTTATTACCGGGGGGACACTCCTACGAGCAGTACTTC
>14|TRBD1|few|TRBV29-1|TRBJ1-2
CSVGAGTANYGYTF
TGCAGCGTTGGAGCCGGGACAGCTAACTATGGCTACACCTTC
>15|-|-|TRBV28|TRBJ2-1
CASSGPGGQYNEQFF
TGTGCCAGCTCGGGCCCCGGGGGGCAGTACAATGAGCAGTTCTTC
>14|-|-|TRBV2|TRBJ1-1
CASSEQPSNTEAFF
TGTGCCAGCAGTGAACAGCCTTCGAACACTGAAGCTTTCTTT
>14|-|few|TRBV29-1|TRBJ2-4
CSVEDQVAKNIQYF
TGCAGCGTTGAAGATCAGGTAGCCAAAAACATTCAGTACTTC
>15|TRBD2|-|TRBV7-3|TRBJ2-7
CASSPSGLAVYEQYF
TGTGCCAGCAGCCCGTCAGGACTAGCGGTCTACGAGCAGTACTTC
>16|TRBD1|few|TRBV11-1|TRBJ2-7
CASSPGQGKASYEQYF
TGTGCCAGCAGCCCCGGACAGGGGAAGGCCTCCTACGAGCAGTACTTC
>16|-|few|TRBV4-1|TRBJ2-6
CASSQDSRAGANVLTF
TGCGCCAGCAGCCAAGATTCAAGGGCTGGGGCCAACGTCCTGACTTTC
>15|-|-|TRBV6-1|TRBJ1-2
CASTLPGTSPYGYTF
TGTGCCAGCACTTTGCCCGGGACAAGCCCCTATGGCTACACCTTC
>14|-|few|TRBV18|TRBJ2-7
CASSPGRDSYEQYF
TGTGCCAGCTCACCAGGGCGGGATTCCTACGAGCAGTACTTC
>13|-|few|TRBV7-2|TRBJ1-2
CASRQQEASGYTF
TGTGCCAGCAGACAACAGGAAGCAAGTGGCTACACCTTC
>16|TRBD1|few|TRBV5-4|TRBJ2-3
CASSSRDRQITDTQYF
TGTGCCAGCAGCTCCCGGGACAGGCAAATCACAGATACGCAGTATTTT
>11|-|-|TRBV30|TRBJ2-1
CAWSVGDEQFF
TGTGCCTGGAGCGTAGGGGATGAGCAGTTCTTC
>14|-|few|TRBV19|TRBJ1-5
CASSLSAVGQPQHF
TGTGCCAGTAGTTTATCGGCCGTGGGTCAGCCCCAGCATTTT
>12|TRBD1|-|TRBV11-2|TRBJ2-7
CASSSQGYEQYF
TGTGCCAGCAGCTCACAGGGGTATGAGCAGTACTTC
>16|-|-|TRBV4-1|TRBJ1-2
CASSHQKRVEGSGYTF
TGCGCCAGCAGCCACCAAAAGCGGGTGGAAGGAAGTGGCTACACCTTC
>15|TRBD1|few|TRBV11-2|TRBJ2-1
CASSFTGTGVSEQFF
TGTGCCAGCAGCTTTACCGGGACAGGGGTAAGCGAGCAGTTCTTC
>15|-|-|TRBV28|TRBJ2-7
CASSFTTLGLNEQYF
TGTGCCAGCAGTTTTACGACACTTGGCCTTAACGAGCAGTACTTC
>15|-|few|TRBV7-8|TRBJ2-1
CASSLTRSSYNEQFF
TGTGCCAGCAGCTTAACAAGGAGCTCCTACAATGAGCAGTTCTTC
>14|TRBD1|few|TRBV7-9|TRBJ2-5
CASSYGTGKETQYF
TGTGCCAGCAGCTACGGGACAGGGAAAGAGACCCAGTACTTC
>13|-|-|TRBV30|TRBJ1-1
CAWSAGPANEAFF
TGTGCCTGGAGTGCTGGACCGGCAAATGAAGCTTTCTTT
>13|-|-|TRBV6-4|TRBJ2-7
CASSEEPFYEQYF
TGTGCCAGCAGTGAGGAGCCCTTCTACGAGCAGTACTTC
>15|TRBD2|-|TRBV18|TRBJ2-3
CASSPGLADTDTQYF
TGTGCCAGCTCACCGGGACTAGCGGACACAGATACGCAGTATTTT
>18|-|-|TRBV7-9|TRBJ2-6
CASSLRPQPQTGANVLTF
TGTGCCAGCAGTTTACGACCCCAGCCCCAGACTGGGGCCAACGTCCTGACTTTC
>15|-|-|TRBV7-4|TRBJ1-5
CASRPGQQSNQPQHF
TGTGCCAGCAGGCCCGGGCAGCAAAGCAATCAGCCCCAGCATTTT